The present TCR beta chain was sequenced within a study of early T cells in non-severe SARS-CoV-2 infection. Study observations and caveats: There was a bias toward anti-spike CD8 responses in VDJdb matching, which missed private and CD4 specificities.

This CDR3 spans 15 amino acids. V lost 6 bases to trimming and J lost 1 base, with 16 bases between them. Germline assignment: CDR1 MNHEY and CDR2 SMNVEV (reference sequence). Note on this clonotype: Its cognate antigen is unknown.

MiXCR, run by TCRdb on the 5' RACE reads, gives a single entry per CDR3 protein. Of more than 55,000 distinct CDR3 sequences in the sample, roughly an eighth are singletons; the top ten hold less than 1.5%. The clonotype originates from an adult who was a healthcare worker with PCR-confirmed SARS-CoV-2 infection or an uninfected control (not recorded which). The sequenced sample was whole blood. J is TRBJ2-7 and V is TRBV27; maybe TRBD2 (5 bases). CDR3 in DNA: TGTGCCAGCAGCCCTTCGGGATCCGGATCCTACGAGCAGTACTTC. The encoded protein is CASSPSGSGSYEQYF.